One TCR beta chain is described in this entry. This clone appeared a single time. Its antigen remains unidentified. Base qualities are not provided; no much larger clone lies one nucleotide away. Library construction relied on the immunoSEQ multiplex PCR assay. About 10^5 TCR templates per sample were assayed by the deep sequencing platform. Genomic DNA extracted from sorted T cells was used for TCRbeta CDR3 sequencing. In the source study's methods: The R programming language was used for the clonal analysis of the TCRbeta CDR3 data. Alloreactive CD4+ and CD8+ clones were identified by comparing unstimulated samples to CFSE-low samples taken after the reaction. Regulatory or non-regulatory origin of alloreactive CD4+ clones was assigned by matching sequences to the sorted unstimulated Treg and non-Treg repertoires. This is the immuneACCESS table as TCRdb keeps it, with only in-frame sequences that have V and J called. A part of the clones is gone; compared with another copy, unresolved V genes explain less than half, and the rest is unexplained. The V and J calls and clone size come from that table; D and trimming were worked out from the DNA. Present in this sample are approximately 94,000 clones, about 91% of which were seen just once. The ten largest clones take up 0.15% of the sample.

This entry comes from a study of siplizumab effects on memory and regulatory T cells (dated by TCRdb to between 2019 and 2020). For context, the study as a whole: The effect of the anti-CD2 antibody siplizumab on alloreactive T-cell subsets was examined in allogeneic mixed lymphocyte reactions constructed from human PBMCs.

V has 3 bases trimmed and J has 2 bases trimmed; junction bases matching no gene number 7. The germline V gene (reference sequence) provides CDR1 GTSNPN and CDR2 SVGIG. The CDR3 contains 16 residues, cysteine and phenylalanine counted. Only the CDR3 portion is preserved as DNA: 48 bases, with reading frame beginning at the first base. What the work shows at the level of the full study, not this receptor alone: Among mappable alloreactive CD4+ clones, the Treg-derived fraction averaged approximately 66% with siplizumab versus roughly 29% in control reactions. Because sequences at frequencies below about 10^-5 were poorly captured, only a minor fraction of alloreactive clones could be mapped back to unstimulated subsets. Whether proliferating Tregs from siplizumab cultures were suppressive was not functionally confirmed. Compared with memory T cells, unstimulated naive T cells appeared more diverse, and naive cells seemed to make a substantial contribution to the alloresponse. Siplizumab significantly lowered the cumulative frequency of alloreactive sequences that could be traced to unstimulated CD4+ memory T cells. A naive or memory phenotype could not be assigned to roughly 75-96% of proliferating CD4+ or CD8+ clones.

Sorted unstimulated T cells and proliferating T cells recovered from mixed lymphocyte reactions underwent TCRbeta CDR3 sequencing. Fresh whole blood from fewer than 12 HLA-typed healthy donors was used to isolate PBMCs. The sequence joins TRBV30 to TRBJ1-5; TRBD1 lines up with 10 middle nucleotides. Source material: CD4+ T cells sorted from blood. This sequence was found in a human donor in good health. In nucleotide form, the sequence is TGTGCCTGGAGCCGGGACAGGGGCGTTGGCAATCAGCCCCAGCATTTT. It specifies CAWSRDRGVGNQPQHF.